This T cell receptor (beta chain) was found in a study of blood T cell repertoires in COVID-19. The repertoire was sequenced with immunoSEQ multiplex PCR; TCRdb's copy has only in-frame clones and lacks some. The repertoire holds 150,000 to 200,000 clones, with roughly 89% as singletons. CDR1 and CDR2 (germline): SEHNR, FQNEAQ (reference sequence). Trimming cost V 1 base and J 4 bases; bases outside gene matches: 7. CDR3 length: 15 amino acids. The sample was peripheral blood. V gene TRBV7-9 combines with J gene TRBJ2-7, with 7 bases fitting TRBD2. The sequence derives from a woman under 30 who had recovered from COVID-19. The CDR3 region has the DNA TGTGCCAGCAGCTTAGGGGGACTATCTCAATACGAGCAGTACTTC. Encoded protein: CASSLGGLSQYEQYF.